This T cell receptor (beta chain) was obtained from a study of blood T cell repertoires in COVID-19 (dated by TCRdb to 2020 to 2021). Some background on the complete study: Collaborator samples came from the United States, Italy and Spain and covered acute and convalescent phases of COVID-19. The prospective study material was composed of cDNA or gDNA derived from T cells, B-cell-depleted T cells, or PBMCs. Where available, HLA class I and class II types were taken from metadata supplied by the sample provider and were not determined by assay-based typing. A freely available public database, intended as a resource for researchers studying the immune response to SARS-CoV-2, is where the repertoires were released. Nearly every sample came with metadata listing a de-identified subject ID, COVID-19 status, age in years and sex. Samples were obtained from the ongoing ImmuneRACE study (first 160 participants) and from about 1,300 subjects provided by 6 global collaborators. Deeply sampled blood TCRbeta repertoires from subjects exposed to, actively infected with, or recovered from COVID-19 were included in the dataset. The study at large found these results: Clinical and demographic metadata were provided uncurated, with the amount varying by source and participant.

At the junction V is shortened by 7 bases and J by 11 bases, with 12 bases in between. From the cysteine up to the phenylalanine, the CDR3 has a length of 12 residues. The only DNA kept is the CDR3, 36 bases in frame from the first base. Based on the germline V gene (reference sequence), the CDR1 and CDR2 sequences are LNHDA and SQIVND. Each collaborating institution followed its own protocols to collect whole blood in K2EDTA tubes. Collaborator samples were shipped for TCRbeta analysis as frozen whole blood, isolated PBMCs, or DNA extracted from either sample type. Turning to this clone: It lacks a known antigen. Within one base of it there is no much larger clone, and no base qualities were kept.

TCRbeta CDR3 regions were amplified from genomic DNA by means of the immunoSEQ Assay, a bias-controlled multiplex PCR. On the study's bioinformatics: The number of nucleated cells in each sample was estimated from the amplification of reference gene primers within the assay. Sequence reads were collapsed and filtered to measure the absolute abundance of every unique TCRbeta CDR3 rearrangement. For each sample, productive Simpson clonality was calculated as the square root of Simpson's diversity index over productive rearrangements. TCRdb re-hosts the immuneACCESS table, in-frame sequences only. Its copies lack some clones; in the studies checked, an unresolved V gene accounts for under half of them, and the cause for the rest is not known. V and J calls and clone size are given by that table; D and trimming were obtained from the DNA. The sample table contains 90,000 to 120,000 clones; only one count was recorded for around nine tenths of them. Over 1% of the sample belongs to the ten largest clones.

Sequenced input: peripheral blood. The chain employs TRBV19 and TRBJ2-6, with no confident D gene call. The sequence came from a woman aged 25 to 39 with acute or convalescent COVID-19. The CDR3 protein is CASTLGPYVLTF. The nucleotide sequence is given as TGTGCCAGTACCCTTGGGCCCTACGTCCTGACTTTC. Beyond the CDR3, the reference TRBV19 and TRBJ2-6 genes provide the residues; the full variable domain reads: DGGITQSPKYLFRKEGQNVTLSCEQNLNHDAMYWYRQDPGQGLRLIYYSQIVNDFQKGDIAEGYSVSREKKESFPLTVTSAQKNPTAFYLCASTLGPYVLTFGAGSRLTVL.